The clone carrying this T cell receptor beta chain came up a few times. Its antigen is still unknown. The data stem from a study of T cells in Graves' hyperthyroidism and ophthalmopathy. Turning to the study itself: The blood sample was taken at first diagnosis, before treatment began. Study outcomes and limitations: Model output signaled ophthalmopathy a median around 6.9 months ahead of onset.

The study defined stable Graves' hyperthyroidism as no ophthalmopathy progression within 18 months. V was trimmed by 7 bases and J by 2 bases, leaving 9 bases between them. CDR1 is MNHEY, CDR2 SVGEGT, per germline. This CDR3 is built from 13 residues. TCR beta CDR3 region amplification was performed from RNA transcripts. The TCR CDR3 was amplified in a first-round RT-PCR using the HTBI primer set. From the multiplex PCR reads, TCRdb called clonotypes with MiXCR, one entry per CDR3 protein. Among about 420,000 distinct CDR3 sequences listed, roughly 15% were seen once. The source of this sequence is a young woman with Graves' hyperthyroidism. The V call is TRBV6-2 or TRBV6-3, the J call TRBJ2-1; D is unclear. The sequencing sample was made of blood. The CDR3 region is CASNLDTYNEQFF. The CDR3 DNA reads as TGTGCCAGCAACCTCGATACCTACAATGAGCAGTTCTTC.